Each of the 5 T cell receptor beta chains below was sequenced from the same sample in a study of blood T cell repertoires in COVID-19. Sequenced by immunoSEQ multiplex PCR; TCRdb stores in-frame clones only, minus some. The data show about 140,000 clones, about 83% seen once. Sequencing was done on a sample of peripheral blood. Receptors were obtained from a human donor in a cohort sampled during active COVID-19.

The genes are TRBV6-6 and TRBJ1-3; D is possibly TRBD1 (5 bases). The germline V and J ends were trimmed by 4 bases and 4 bases, with 17 bases remaining between them. This CDR3 region has 16 residues. CDR1 and CDR2 from the germline V gene are MNHNY and SVGAGI (reference sequence). This chain's CDR3 is CASSSPGGVEGNTIYF. For the CDR3, the DNA is TGTGCCAGCAGTTCACCGGGGGGGGTGGAAGGAAACACCATATATTTT.

The count of this clone is one. This chain links TRBV7-3 with TRBJ2-3; 7 bases are shared with TRBD2. Trimming cost V 1 base and J 4 bases; bases outside gene matches: 11. The CDR3 runs 17 residues. Germline CDR1 is SGHTA and CDR2 is FQGTGA. This chain's CDR3 is CASSLNPSGLGADTQYF. The CDR3 DNA is TGTGCCAGCAGCTTAAACCCTAGCGGCCTGGGGGCAGATACGCAGTATTTT.

V and J are TRBV2 and TRBJ2-7; 14 positions match TRBD2. The V gene's germline CDR1 is SNHLY and CDR2 FYNNEI. With V trimmed by 1 base and J by 6 bases, 8 bases remained unmatched. This CDR3 region has 17 residues. This CDR3 reads CASSEDHGLAGGLEQYF. CDR3 sequence (DNA): TGTGCCAGCAGTGAAGATCACGGACTAGCGGGAGGACTCGAGCAGTACTTC.

This chain joins TRBV19 and TRBJ1-1; tentatively, D is TRBD1 (5 bases). V shed 4 bases and J shed 1 base, with 10 bases lying between them. CDR1 and CDR2 (germline): LNHDA, SQIVND (reference sequence). The CDR3 has 14 amino acids. DNA of the CDR3: TGTGCCAGTAGTAGGATCGGGGGGAACACTGAAGCTTTCTTT. It encodes CASSRIGGNTEAFF.

This chain links TRBV11-3 with TRBJ2-2, with no clear D. Germline CDR1 SGHNT, CDR2 YENEEA. The germline V and J ends were trimmed by 5 bases and 1 base, with 8 bases remaining between them. The CDR3 totals 14 residues. The CDR3 region is CASSRNRNTGELFF. CDR3 sequence (DNA): TGTGCCAGCAGCAGAAACAGGAACACCGGGGAGCTGTTTTTT.